This T cell receptor beta chain was sequenced in a study of blood T cell repertoires in COVID-19. CDR3 length equals 14 residues. Trimming took off 6 bases at V and 2 bases at J, with 14 bases between the two ends. CDR1 MNHEY and CDR2 SMNVEV come from the germline V gene (reference sequence). This table comes from immunoSEQ multiplex PCR, and its TCRdb copy is limited to in-frame clones, with some not included. There are around 340,000 clones in the sample; about 88% occur only once, and under 8.5% lies in the top ten. The source material was peripheral blood. The source of this sequence is a woman in her sixties with COVID-19, enrolled during active disease. The chain carries TRBV27 and TRBJ2-7, with D maybe TRBD1 (6 bases). The CDR3 DNA is TGTGCCAGCAGAAGGATTGGGGGCCCCTACGAGCAGTACTTC. Translated, it gives CASRRIGGPYEQYF.